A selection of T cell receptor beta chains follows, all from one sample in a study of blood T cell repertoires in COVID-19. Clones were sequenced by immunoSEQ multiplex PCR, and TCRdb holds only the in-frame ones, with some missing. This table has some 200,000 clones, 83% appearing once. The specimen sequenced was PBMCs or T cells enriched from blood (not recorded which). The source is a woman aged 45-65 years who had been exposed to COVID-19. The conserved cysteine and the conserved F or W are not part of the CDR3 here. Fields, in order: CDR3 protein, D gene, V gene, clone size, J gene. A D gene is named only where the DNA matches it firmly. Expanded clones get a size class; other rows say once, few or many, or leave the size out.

CDR3: ASSPYRGKLF
D: -
V: TRBV28
size: -
J: TRBJ1-4

CDR3: ASGATNEKLF
D: -
V: TRBV2
size: -
J: TRBJ1-4

CDR3: ASSRQTTLYNEQF
D: -
V: TRBV7-2
size: -
J: TRBJ2-1

CDR3: ASSPGDRVRETQY
D: TRBD1
V: TRBV6-5
size: once
J: TRBJ2-5

CDR3: ASSFTESEAF
D: -
V: TRBV11-2
size: -
J: TRBJ1-1

CDR3: ASSLGQGVFYEQY
D: TRBD1
V: TRBV27
size: -
J: TRBJ2-7

CDR3: ASSLGAYEQY
D: -
V: TRBV5-6
size: few
J: TRBJ2-7

CDR3: ASSLRGQAF
D: -
V: TRBV11-3
size: -
J: TRBJ1-1

CDR3: ASSQAGPGGRTGELF
D: -
V: TRBV4-2
size: -
J: TRBJ2-2

CDR3: ASSLNWRGYEQY
D: -
V: TRBV27
size: -
J: TRBJ2-7

CDR3: ASSPAGGSQKLF
D: -
V: TRBV5-4
size: -
J: TRBJ1-4

CDR3: ASSLTGALTSSYNEQF
D: TRBD1
V: TRBV18
size: -
J: TRBJ2-1

CDR3: ASSPRNYGYT
D: -
V: TRBV21-1
size: -
J: TRBJ1-2

CDR3: ASSQGTEEAF
D: -
V: TRBV5-1
size: -
J: TRBJ1-1

CDR3: VSRGPGRTGFLTNTEAF
D: TRBD1
V: TRBV2
size: -
J: TRBJ1-1

CDR3: ASNTGTGYNSPLH
D: TRBD1
V: TRBV6-5
size: -
J: TRBJ1-6

CDR3: ASSGDSGNQPQH
D: -
V: TRBV2
size: -
J: TRBJ1-5

CDR3: ASSFLQMNTEAF
D: -
V: TRBV7-9
size: -
J: TRBJ1-1

CDR3: ASTRQGSGEQY
D: TRBD1
V: TRBV9
size: -
J: TRBJ2-7

CDR3: AVRPSRDTEAF
D: -
V: TRBV10-3
size: -
J: TRBJ1-1

CDR3: SVEYGSPTGQSTDTQY
D: TRBD1
V: TRBV29-1
size: -
J: TRBJ2-3

CDR3: ASSQDGRTGDGYT
D: TRBD1
V: TRBV4-3
size: -
J: TRBJ1-2

CDR3: ASSLAGGEETQY
D: TRBD2
V: TRBV7-2
size: -
J: TRBJ2-5

CDR3: ASSVTGQGYEQY
D: TRBD1
V: TRBV19
size: few
J: TRBJ2-7

CDR3: ASSLSGFGSPLH
D: -
V: TRBV7-2
size: -
J: TRBJ1-6

CDR3: SAGQNTEAF
D: -
V: TRBV20-1
size: -
J: TRBJ1-1

CDR3: SARAEKLF
D: -
V: TRBV20-1
size: -
J: TRBJ1-4

CDR3: ASSIVGQGEKAAF
D: TRBD1
V: TRBV19
size: -
J: TRBJ1-1

CDR3: ASSLEQGLYTIY
D: TRBD1
V: TRBV7-2
size: -
J: TRBJ1-3

CDR3: ASSVEAGFSDTQY
D: -
V: TRBV9
size: -
J: TRBJ2-3

CDR3: ASSGDRGAF
D: TRBD1
V: TRBV3-1/TRBV3-2
size: few
J: TRBJ1-1

CDR3: ASRQGGYEQY
D: -
V: TRBV11-1
size: -
J: TRBJ2-7

CDR3: ASSDDRPTNYGYT
D: -
V: TRBV2
size: -
J: TRBJ1-2

CDR3: ASSESSGSYGYT
D: -
V: TRBV10-1
size: -
J: TRBJ1-2

CDR3: ASSLDMWVSGEKLF
D: -
V: TRBV28
size: -
J: TRBJ1-4

CDR3: ASKENSYNSPLH
D: -
V: TRBV6-5
size: -
J: TRBJ1-6

CDR3: ASTIDPASGANEQF
D: TRBD2
V: TRBV11-2
size: -
J: TRBJ2-1

CDR3: ASSQDGVYNEQF
D: -
V: TRBV4-3
size: -
J: TRBJ2-1

CDR3: ASSLFPDSGDQPQH
D: -
V: TRBV7-9
size: -
J: TRBJ1-5

CDR3: SAIWAGVAF
D: -
V: TRBV20-1
size: -
J: TRBJ1-1

CDR3: ASTERGVSYNEQF
D: TRBD2
V: TRBV2
size: -
J: TRBJ2-1

CDR3: ASSLVPGQGMNTEAF
D: TRBD1
V: TRBV11-2
size: -
J: TRBJ1-1

CDR3: ASSQDELVTDTQY
D: -
V: TRBV4-3
size: -
J: TRBJ2-3

CDR3: ASSIRTSRNTGELF
D: -
V: TRBV11-2
size: -
J: TRBJ2-2

CDR3: AISEDQGGTEAF
D: -
V: TRBV10-3
size: -
J: TRBJ1-1

CDR3: ASGLAQGGFGSTGELF
D: -
V: TRBV12-5
size: -
J: TRBJ2-2

CDR3: ASTAGRDTEAF
D: -
V: TRBV2
size: -
J: TRBJ1-1

CDR3: ASSPPGGAHTEAF
D: -
V: TRBV18
size: few
J: TRBJ1-1

CDR3: ASSLDTIIIQQY
D: -
V: TRBV28
size: -
J: TRBJ2-7

CDR3: ASLERTANEKLF
D: -
V: TRBV2
size: -
J: TRBJ1-4

CDR3: ASSFSRWAGVYEKLF
D: -
V: TRBV28
size: -
J: TRBJ1-4

CDR3: ASRTSHEGHYGYT
D: -
V: TRBV19
size: few
J: TRBJ1-2

CDR3: AAAGGPEETQY
D: TRBD2
V: TRBV10-2
size: few
J: TRBJ2-5

CDR3: ASSQSPGQVIQQY
D: TRBD1
V: TRBV23-1
size: -
J: TRBJ2-7

CDR3: SAKTSGFSYEQY
D: TRBD2
V: TRBV29-1
size: -
J: TRBJ2-7